A single sample is the source of the 30 T cell receptor beta chains below, sequenced in a study of identical twins. TCRdb itself ran the 5' RACE reads through MiXCR, one entry per CDR3 protein. The profile shows around 1.7 million distinct CDR3 sequences, around 29% of them singletons. Material: cord blood. Receptors were obtained from a newborn girl in good health.

The rearrangement links TRBV20-1 to TRBJ2-7, with TRBD2 matching over 8 bases. This CDR3 contains 14 residues. Germline values: CDR1 DFQATT, CDR2 SNEGSKA (reference sequence). Trimming cost V 5 bases and J 2 bases; bases outside gene matches: 8. Here the CDR3 reads CSARSGRVAYEQYF. The CDR3, as DNA: TGCAGTGCTCGAAGCGGGAGAGTCGCCTACGAGCAGTACTTC.

The chain joins TRBV6-2 or TRBV6-3 to TRBJ2-1; 10 bases fit TRBD2. The DNA end is more similar to TRBJ2-7, so the J call may be wrong. The CDR3 loop spans 17 amino acids. CDR1 and CDR2 (germline): MNHEY, SVGEGT. CDR3 bases: TGTGCCAGCAGTTACTCCTGGACTAGCGGCTCCTACAATGAGCAGTACTTC. It encodes CASSYSWTSGSYNEQYF.

This chain connects TRBV20-1 to TRBJ1-5, with D maybe TRBD1 (5 bases). Germline assignment: CDR1 DFQATT and CDR2 SNEGSKA (reference sequence). The CDR3 is 14 residues long. Trimming took off 0 bases at V and 0 bases at J, with 6 bases between the two ends. Here the CDR3 reads CSAREGVSNQPQHF. The CDR3 nucleotides read TGCAGTGCTAGAGAGGGGGTTAGCAATCAGCCCCAGCATTTT.

This clonotype has at least ten counts. The rearrangement joins TRBV20-1 to TRBJ2-4; D is possibly TRBD2 (5 bases). Trimming pared 0 bases from V and 13 bases from J, leaving 19 bases between. This CDR3 has 14 residues. The germline V gene has CDR1 DFQATT and CDR2 SNEGSKA (reference sequence). Here the CDR3 DNA reads TGCAGTGCTAGAGAGGGGTCGGCCGATAGGGAGCAGTACTTC. Residues: CSAREGSADREQYF.

This clonotype was detected a few times. DNA of the CDR3: TGCAGTGCTAGACCGGGACTAGAAGGGGAGACCCAGTACTTC. Translated, it gives CSARPGLEGETQYF. The V and J genes are TRBV20-1 and TRBJ2-5; 8 bases fit TRBD2. Germline CDR1 DFQATT, CDR2 SNEGSKA (reference sequence). The CDR3 loop spans 14 amino acids. V was pared by 2 bases and J by 5 bases, with 7 bases of the junction left unmatched.

The rearrangement uses TRBV29-1 and TRBJ1-1; weak D call: TRBD1 (5 bases). Germline lookup yields CDR1 SQVTM and CDR2 ANQGSEA. Trimming shortened V by 4 bases and J by 1 base, and 10 bases separated the two germline ends. The CDR3 runs to 13 residues. CDR3 region: CSVGGGSNTEAFF. The DNA of the CDR3 is TGCAGCGTTGGCGGGGGTTCGAACACTGAAGCTTTCTTT.

The rearrangement links TRBV7-2 to TRBJ2-1, with a tentative D call TRBD2 (5 bases). The CDR3 is 14 residues long. The germline gives CDR1 SGHTA, CDR2 FQGNSA. The V end lost 4 bases, the J end lost 6 bases, and 13 bases lay between the germline ends. CDR3 region: CASSSSSAGNEQFF. CDR3 DNA: TGTGCCAGCAGCTCAAGCTCCGCGGGCAATGAGCAGTTCTTC.

The rearrangement links TRBV9 to TRBJ1-3; D remains unclear. Trimming left V 0 bases short and J 3 bases short, with 7 bases between. This CDR3 contains 14 residues. CDR1 SGDLS and CDR2 YYNGEE come from the germline V gene. CDR3 DNA: TGTGCCAGCAGCGTAGAACGGGTTGGAAACACCATATATTTT. Its protein is CASSVERVGNTIYF.

The chain combines TRBV29-1 with TRBJ1-2; D gene ambiguous. V shed 5 bases and J shed 5 bases, with 6 bases lying between them. Germline CDR1 is SQVTM and CDR2 is ANQGSEA. This CDR3 has 10 amino acids. The CDR3: CSVIDYGYTF. CDR3 nucleotides: TGCAGCGTTATAGATTATGGCTACACCTTC. Looking up the rest from reference TRBV29-1 and TRBJ1-2 gives the full variable domain: SAVISQKPSRDICQRGTSLTIQCQVDSQVTMMFWYRQQPGQSLTLIATANQGSEATYESGFVIDKFPISRPNLTFSTLTVSNMSPEDSSIYLCSVIDYGYTFGSGTRLTVV.

This clonotype has a handful of counts. V is TRBV28 and J is TRBJ1-4; D might be TRBD1 (5 bases). Trimming took off 5 bases at V and 5 bases at J, with 15 bases between the two ends. This CDR3 region has 15 residues. Germline V CDR1 and CDR2: MDHEN, SYDVKM. CDR3 nucleotides: TGTGCCAGCAGTCTGATAGGGGACCTAAATGAAAAACTGTTTTTT. It translates to CASSLIGDLNEKLFF.

A word on this clonotype: A read error may be the cause here, since a much bigger clone is one base away. The chain combines TRBV27 with TRBJ2-1, with 8 positions matching TRBD1. The DNA end is a closer match to TRBJ2-7, so the J assignment may be wrong. This CDR3 spans 14 amino acids. Per the germline V gene, CDR1 is MNHEY and CDR2 is SMNVEV (reference sequence). CDR3 nucleotides: TGTGCCAGCCGGACAGGGTCCCCCTACAATGAGCAGTACTTC. Protein product: CASRTGSPYNEQYF.

The sample holds many counts of this clonotype. The genes are TRBV28 and TRBJ2-7; no clear D gene. The CDR3 extends over 11 amino acids. Germline CDR1 reads MDHEN; CDR2 reads SYDVKM. Trimming stripped 6 bases from V and 2 bases from J, with 5 bases between. The CDR3 DNA is TGTGCCAGCAGAGGTACCTACGAGCAGTACTTC. This encodes CASRGTYEQYF.

This clonotype was found a few times. The chain carries TRBV24-1 and TRBJ2-1; 11 bases line up with TRBD2. V lost 4 bases to trimming and J lost 12 bases; unmatched junction nucleotides: 10. The CDR3 has 15 amino acids. The germline gives CDR1 KGHDR, CDR2 SFDVKD. CDR3 loop: CATSDTGTSGFRQFF. CDR3 nucleotides: TGTGCCACCAGTGACACCGGGACTAGCGGATTTCGGCAGTTCTTC.

This clonotype was detected only a few times. The chain is built from TRBV7-6 and TRBJ2-7, with D perhaps TRBD2 (6 bases). Per the germline V gene, CDR1 is SGHVS and CDR2 is FNYEAQ. V lost 2 bases and J 6 bases, leaving 8 bases between the germline ends. CDR3 length: 12 amino acids. The DNA for the CDR3 is TGTGCCAGCAGCTTAATGGAGGGCGAGCAGTACTTC. Encoded protein: CASSLMEGEQYF.

V usage is TRBV11-2 and J usage is TRBJ2-4; no clear D gene. TRBJ2-7 matches the DNA end more closely, so the J call is doubtful. The CDR3 length is 15 residues. Germline V CDR1 and CDR2: SGHAT, FQNNGV. CDR3 in DNA: TGTGCCAGCAGCTTAGAACCTAAGGCCGTCTGCGAGCAGTACTTC. Its protein is CASSLEPKAVCEQYF.

The chain employs TRBV14 and TRBJ2-2; 13 nucleotides align to TRBD2. The germline CDR1 and CDR2 sequences are SGHDN and FVKESK. The CDR3 has 16 residues. The V and J ends lost 3 bases and 5 bases, in that order; junction bases with no gene match: 3. CDR3 sequence: CASSHLTSGGTGELFF. In DNA form, the CDR3 reads TGTGCCAGCAGCCACCTGACTAGCGGGGGGACCGGGGAGCTGTTTTTT.

The sample holds a few counts of this clonotype. This chain links TRBV20-1 with TRBJ2-3; possible D gene TRBD1, 5 bases. The V end lost 3 bases, the J end lost 3 bases, and 10 bases lay between the germline ends. The CDR3 has 13 amino acids. CDR1 is DFQATT and CDR2 is SNEGSKA in the germline V gene (reference sequence). CDR3 DNA sequence: TGCAGTGCTAGGGACACGAAGACAGATACGCAGTATTTT. As protein: CSARDTKTDTQYF.

A note on this clonotype: A much larger clone sits a single nucleotide away, making a read error possible. This rearrangement joins TRBV5-1 to TRBJ2-5; perhaps TRBD1 as D (6 bases). This CDR3 contains 15 residues. Germline assignment: CDR1 SGHRS and CDR2 YFSETQ. V was clipped by 3 bases and J by 4 bases, with 16 bases between them. CDR3 bases: TGCGCCAGCAGCTCGGGTACACAGGGTGGAGAGACCCAGTACTTC. Its translation is CASSSGTQGGETQYF.

This clonotype was seen a handful of times. The chain recombines TRBV20-1 with TRBJ2-2; D call uncertain. Between the trimmed V and J ends, which lost 1 base and 0 bases, there was a span of 12 bases. CDR3 length equals 16 residues. The V gene's germline CDR1 is DFQATT and CDR2 SNEGSKA (reference sequence). CDR3 nucleotide sequence: TGCAGTGCTAGAGCGTTGATGGTAACGAACACCGGGGAGCTGTTTTTT. The encoded protein is CSARALMVTNTGELFF.

This chain uses TRBV2 with TRBJ2-7, with 10 bases lining up with TRBD2. Germline CDR1 and CDR2: SNHLY and FYNNEI. The CDR3 extends over 15 amino acids. Trimming cost V 6 bases and J 7 bases; bases outside gene matches: 12. CDR3 in DNA: TGTGCCAGCAGAGTAGCGGGAGGATTTGGCAATGAGCAGTACTTC. Protein sequence: CASRVAGGFGNEQYF. The complete variable domain, with remaining parts taken from reference TRBV2 and TRBJ2-7, reads EPEVTQTPSHQVTQMGQEVILRCVPISNHLYFYWYRQILGQKVEFLVSFYNNEISEKSEIFDDQFSVERPDGSNFTLKIRSTKLEDSAMYFCASRVAGGFGNEQYFGPGTRLTVT.

This chain connects TRBV14 to TRBJ2-4; perhaps TRBD1 as D (5 bases). The DNA end is a closer match to TRBJ2-7, so the J assignment may be wrong. The germline CDR1 and CDR2 sequences are SGHDN and FVKESK. This CDR3 spans 14 amino acids. The CDR3 DNA sequence: TGTGCCAGCAGCCAAGGAAGGGGCAACTACGAGCAGTACTTC. Translated, it gives CASSQGRGNYEQYF.

This clonotype was seen a few times. CDR3 in DNA: TGTGCCAGCAGCGCGGGGGGTCATTTCAATCAGCCCCAGCATTTT. It translates to CASSAGGHFNQPQHF. V is TRBV7-2 and J is TRBJ1-5; possibly TRBD1 for D (5 bases). The CDR3 covers 15 residues. Germline lookup yields CDR1 SGHTA and CDR2 FQGNSA. V was pared by 5 bases and J by 3 bases, with 14 bases between.

The chain joins TRBV18 to TRBJ1-2; 7 nucleotides align to TRBD1. There are 15 residues in the CDR3. CDR1 KGHSH and CDR2 LQKENI come from the germline V gene. V lost 3 bases, J lost 2 bases, and 6 bases stayed unmatched. DNA of the CDR3: TGTGCCAGCTCACCCCCGTCGACAGGGAACTATGGCTACACCTTC. Protein product: CASSPPSTGNYGYTF.

V and J are TRBV6-5 and TRBJ2-1, with a possible D match to TRBD2 (6 bases). Germline CDR1 is MNHEY and CDR2 is SVGAGI. V gave up 7 bases and J gave up 8 bases, with 18 bases separating them. CDR3 length: 14 residues. CDR3 loop: CASTRDSYGYEQFF. In DNA form, the CDR3 reads TGTGCCAGCACCCGGGACTCTTACGGGTATGAGCAGTTCTTC.

In this sample, this clonotype turned up a few times. The V call is TRBV20-1, the J call TRBJ2-3; possibly TRBD2 for D (5 bases). V gave up 1 base and J gave up 0 bases, with 11 bases separating them. There are 15 residues in the CDR3. Germline V gene sequence: CDR1 DFQATT, CDR2 SNEGSKA (reference sequence). The CDR3 here is CSARVGSASTDTQYF. DNA for the CDR3: TGCAGTGCTAGAGTGGGGAGTGCTAGCACAGATACGCAGTATTTT.

This rearrangement joins TRBV6-1 to TRBJ1-5; D gene unclear. The CDR3 is 16 residues long. The germline gives CDR1 MNHNS, CDR2 SASEGT. V lost 2 bases and J 0 bases, leaving 11 bases between the germline ends. The CDR3 region is CASSELQSHSNQPQHF. As DNA, the CDR3 is TGTGCCAGCAGTGAACTCCAGTCACATAGCAATCAGCCCCAGCATTTT.

This clonotype was seen more than once but under ten times. The chain has TRBV5-5 and TRBJ1-2, with D unclear. With 2 bases removed from V and 3 bases from J, the gap between germline ends came to 14 bases. The CDR3 consists of 15 residues. Germline CDR1 reads SGHKS; CDR2 reads YYEKEE (reference sequence). The CDR3 nucleotides read TGTGCCAGCAGCTTTGTTCGGGGAGGAGACTATGGCTACACCTTC. Its protein is CASSFVRGGDYGYTF.

The V call is TRBV29-1, the J call TRBJ1-2; 8 bases match TRBD1. The V gene end was trimmed by 4 bases and the J gene end by 3 bases; junction bases not matched to a gene: 4. CDR3 size: 13 residues. CDR1 and CDR2 (germline): SQVTM, ANQGSEA. The CDR3 region has the DNA TGCAGCGTTGTGGACAGGGAGGACTATGGCTACACCTTC. Amino acid sequence: CSVVDREDYGYTF.

The chain combines TRBV10-3 with TRBJ1-5; TRBD1 matches 11 bases. Unmatched junction bases numbered 5, after V lost 5 bases and J lost 8 bases. CDR1 is ENHRY and CDR2 is SYGVKD in the germline V gene. The CDR3 loop spans 14 amino acids. DNA for the CDR3: TGTGCCATCAGTCCCGGGACAGGGGGAGAGCCCCAGCATTTT. This encodes CAISPGTGGEPQHF.

This clonotype was picked up a small number of times. The chain employs TRBV29-1 and TRBJ1-1; possible D gene TRBD1, 6 bases. CDR3 length: 15 amino acids. The V and J ends lost 4 bases and 0 bases respectively, with 15 bases between them. In germline, CDR1 is SQVTM, CDR2 ANQGSEA. As DNA, the CDR3 is TGCAGCGTTGTAGGGGACACCCTCATGAACACTGAAGCTTTCTTT. This gives the protein CSVVGDTLMNTEAFF.